The source of this T cell receptor beta chain is a study of T-cell memory formation after mild COVID-19. Across the whole study: TCR clusters showed largely donor specificity.

This CDR3 contains 12 residues. Between the trimmed V and J ends, which lost 1 base and 7 bases, there was a span of 4 bases. Looked up from germline, CDR1 is SGHVS and CDR2 is FNYEAQ. This clonotype was picked up a small number of times. Its antigen is unknown. Whole-study results and caveats: That cross-reactive memory joined was suggested by some responding clones appearing in pre-infection memory. Among clones contracting day 15 to 85, CD4/CD8 was balanced, whereas later expanders leaned CD4+.

TCRdb analysed the 5' RACE reads with MiXCR anew, one entry per CDR3 protein. This table has 65,000 to 90,000 distinct CDR3 sequences, around 13% appearing once. This clonotype was obtained from a man younger than 35 who had mild COVID-19 (a few samples of this study predate the infection). Cell type and time point are not known. Material: PBMCs or a T cell subset sorted from them (not recorded which). The J gene is TRBJ1-4, the V gene TRBV7-6, with D uncertain. This CDR3 reads CASSLDGEKLFF. The CDR3 nucleotides are TGTGCCAGCAGCTTAGACGGTGAAAAACTGTTTTTT.